These T cell receptor beta chains were read from a single sample in a study of blood T cells in healthy people across ages. TCRdb re-analysed the 5' RACE reads in MiXCR, keeping a single row per CDR3 protein. The sample has 790,000 or so distinct CDR3 sequences, around three fifths seen once; the top ten hold approximately 24%. Source material: blood. The receptors here all came from a man between 35 and 55 years old in good health. Each CDR3 is given without its conserved first and last residue. Each record gives: J gene, V gene, CDR3 protein.

J: TRBJ2-2; V: TRBV7-2; CDR3: ASSFRVTGELF
J: TRBJ2-1; V: TRBV5-1; CDR3: ASSFGLVSGNEQF
J: TRBJ1-2; V: TRBV7-2; CDR3: ASSLSPTGQNYGYT
J: TRBJ2-3; V: TRBV6-4; CDR3: ASERAQSTDTQY
J: TRBJ2-5; V: TRBV28; CDR3: ASSLSGVRQETQY
J: TRBJ2-1; V: TRBV5-1; CDR3: ASSPTVTRYNEQF
J: TRBJ2-7; V: TRBV6-1; CDR3: ATGVGGLADTGYEQY
J: TRBJ2-5; V: TRBV20-1; CDR3: SADEIKQGIWETQY
J: TRBJ2-1; V: TRBV12-3/TRBV12-4; CDR3: ASSLRKRGYNEQF
J: -; V: TRBV5-1; CDR3: ASTLYPQGGPAYNEQY
J: TRBJ2-5; V: TRBV7-2; CDR3: ASRTAPNALETQY
J: TRBJ1-5; V: TRBV4-2; CDR3: ASSQDLIGTGTGGTQH
J: TRBJ2-4; V: TRBV18; CDR3: ASSPRGAKNIQY
J: TRBJ2-3; V: TRBV4-2; CDR3: ASSQVAREGPQY
J: TRBJ2-1; V: TRBV4-2; CDR3: ASSQDSGGALNEQF